A single sample is the source of the 21 T cell receptor beta chains below, sequenced in a study of blood T cell repertoires in COVID-19. The protocol was immunoSEQ multiplex PCR, while the TCRdb copy is restricted to in-frame clones and leaves out a portion. The sample comprises about 130,000 clones, about 83% of which are singletons, and 9.5% to 15% rests with the top ten. The sample consisted of peripheral blood. These receptors were collected from a human donor in a cohort sampled during active COVID-19.

The chain combines TRBV14 with TRBJ1-3; 10 nucleotides line up with TRBD1. With 5 bases clipped from V and 0 bases from J, the junction kept 4 bases outside the gene matches. The CDR3 is made up of 16 amino acids. Germline lookup yields CDR1 SGHDN and CDR2 FVKESK. CDR3 sequence: CASSRGQGYSGNTIYF. The CDR3 coding sequence is TGTGCCAGCAGCAGGGGACAGGGGTACTCTGGAAACACCATATATTTT.

The CDR3 sequence: CASSVTRIETQYF. The CDR3 DNA reads as TGCGCCAGCAGTGTGACTAGGATCGAGACCCAGTACTTC. The rearrangement joins TRBV10-2 to TRBJ2-5; possibly TRBD2 for D (6 bases). The germline V gene has CDR1 WSHSY and CDR2 SAAADI. The CDR3 runs to 13 residues. The V end lost 4 bases, the J end lost 5 bases, and 11 bases lay between the germline ends.

A few counts support this clone. The V and J genes are TRBV19 and TRBJ2-3; 8 bases fit TRBD2. The CDR3 sequence is 14 residues long. V lost 7 bases and J lost 0; bases outside the gene matches: 3. From germline, CDR1 is LNHDA and CDR2 SQIVND (reference sequence). CDR3 region: CASTPSGSTDTQYF. The CDR3 nucleotides are TGTGCCAGTACCCCTAGCGGGAGCACAGATACGCAGTATTTT. Complete variable domain (other parts from reference TRBV19 and TRBJ2-3): DGGITQSPKYLFRKEGQNVTLSCEQNLNHDAMYWYRQDPGQGLRLIYYSQIVNDFQKGDIAEGYSVSREKKESFPLTVTSAQKNPTAFYLCASTPSGSTDTQYFGPGTRLTVL.

This clone was seen ten or more times. This chain uses TRBV9 with TRBJ1-4; D not certain. The CDR3 is 16 residues long. Germline V CDR1 and CDR2: SGDLS, YYNGEE. V lost 0 bases and J lost 1, with 10 bases in between. CDR3 DNA sequence: TGTGCCAGCAGCGTAGGTGGTGGCAGAACTAATGAAAAACTGTTTTTT. Amino acids: CASSVGGGRTNEKLFF.

The chain has TRBV19 and TRBJ2-3, with 9 bases fitting TRBD2. CDR3 length: 16 residues. V shed 6 bases and J 6 bases; nucleotides not matched to a gene: 13. CDR1 is LNHDA and CDR2 is SQIVND in the germline V gene (reference sequence). CDR3 in amino acids: CASSGDGGGALDTQYF. In DNA form, the CDR3 reads TGTGCCAGTAGCGGGGATGGCGGGGGGGCCTTGGATACGCAGTATTTT.

This clone has a handful of counts. V gene TRBV15 combines with J gene TRBJ2-7; TRBD2 is a possible D gene (6 bases). The CDR3 is made up of 14 amino acids. Germline CDR1 and CDR2: LNHNV and YYDKDF (reference sequence). Trimming took 0 bases from V and 2 from J, leaving 8 bases between them. Here the CDR3 DNA reads TGTGCCACCAGCAGAGAAGGGACTCCCTACGAGCAGTACTTC. This encodes CATSREGTPYEQYF.

This chain connects TRBV5-1 to TRBJ1-4; 10 bases match TRBD1. This CDR3 is built from 16 residues. After removal of 4 bases from V and 6 bases from J, the junction contained 9 bases not matched to a gene. The germline gives CDR1 SGHRS, CDR2 YFSETQ. The CDR3 bases are TGCGCCAGCAGCCAAGGGACAGGGGCGGGATATGAAAAACTGTTTTTT. It yields the protein CASSQGTGAGYEKLFF.

The genes are TRBV7-9 and TRBJ2-3, with D hard to call. Germline CDR1 and CDR2: SEHNR and FQNEAQ (reference sequence). The CDR3 is made up of 13 amino acids. Between the trimmed V and J ends, which lost 0 bases and 5 bases, there was a span of 6 bases. In nucleotides, the CDR3 is TGTGCCAGCAGCTTAGCGCGAATAGATACGCAGTATTTT. Translated: CASSLARIDTQYF.

This chain joins TRBV2 and TRBJ2-3; D remains unclear. Trimming took 3 bases from V and 4 from J, leaving 11 bases between them. Looked up from germline, CDR1 is SNHLY and CDR2 is FYNNEI. This CDR3 has 14 residues. The CDR3: CASSDSPLADTQYF. The DNA of the CDR3 is TGTGCCAGCAGTGATAGTCCCCTTGCAGATACGCAGTATTTT.

In DNA, the CDR3 is TGTGCCAGCAGCCCCTCTTGGGGAGGGAACAATGAGCAGTTCTTC. It is translated as CASSPSWGGNNEQFF. The chain joins TRBV9 to TRBJ2-1; 7 positions match TRBD2. The CDR3 is 15 residues long. V shed 4 bases, J shed 5 bases, and the junction held 9 bases outside the gene matches. CDR1 is SGDLS, CDR2 YYNGEE, per germline.

The V and J genes are TRBV18 and TRBJ1-6; D remains ambiguous. This CDR3 is built from 14 residues. V lost 3 bases and J 7 bases, leaving 10 bases between the germline ends. The V gene's germline CDR1 is KGHSH and CDR2 LQKENI. The chain's CDR3 is CASSPAISNSPLHF. The DNA of the CDR3 is TGTGCCAGCTCACCGGCAATTTCAAATTCACCCCTCCACTTT.

This chain connects TRBV6-6 to TRBJ1-5, with 7 bases lining up with TRBD1. V dropped 7 bases and J dropped 0; count of bases not matched to a gene: 6. Germline loops: CDR1 MNHNY, CDR2 SVGAGI (reference sequence). This CDR3 comprises 15 residues. The CDR3 spells CASTLDRPSNQPQHF. The CDR3 nucleotides read TGTGCCAGCACCCTGGACAGGCCTAGCAATCAGCCCCAGCATTTT.

This clone has just a few counts. V gene TRBV7-6 combines with J gene TRBJ2-7; TRBD1 aligns across 7 bases. V gave up 0 bases and J gave up 1 base; unmatched junction bases: 9. The CDR3 runs 17 residues. CDR1 is SGHVS and CDR2 is FNYEAQ in the germline V gene. In DNA, the CDR3 is TGTGCCAGCAGCTTAGCCGTAACGTCGACAGGGTCCTACGAGCAGTACTTC. Protein: CASSLAVTSTGSYEQYF.

The chain couples TRBV5-1 to TRBJ2-5; TRBD2 matches 8 bases. J lost 5 bases, V lost 2 bases, and 5 bases had no gene match. CDR3 length equals 14 residues. Germline loops: CDR1 SGHRS, CDR2 YFSETQ. The CDR3 coding sequence is TGCGCCAGCAGCTTATTGCCTAGCGGGGAGACCCAGTACTTC. Protein sequence: CASSLLPSGETQYF.

CDR3 in DNA: TGCGCCAGCAGCGCTACCGCCACAGGGGCCAATGAAGCTTTCTTT. It codes for CASSATATGANEAFF. The chain recombines TRBV4-1 with TRBJ1-1, with 7 positions matching TRBD1. V trimming: 5 bases; J trimming: 7 bases; junction bases outside the gene matches: 13. The germline V gene has CDR1 MGHRA and CDR2 YSYEKL. The CDR3 contains 15 residues.

The J gene is TRBJ2-7, the V gene TRBV19; D might be TRBD1 (6 bases). Germline V gives CDR1 LNHDA, CDR2 SQIVND (reference sequence). This CDR3 comprises 14 residues. Trimming left V 5 bases short and J 2 bases short, with 13 bases between. The CDR3 nucleotides are TGTGCCAGTAGTCCTCAGGGGTCGGCCTACGAGCAGTACTTC. Translated: CASSPQGSAYEQYF.

CDR3 sequence (DNA): TGTGCCAGCAGCTTAGTCCCGGGACAGGGTGGCTACACCTTC. It is translated as CASSLVPGQGGYTF. The rearrangement uses TRBV11-2 and TRBJ1-2, with TRBD1 matching over 9 bases. The CDR3 has 14 amino acids. Germline lookup yields CDR1 SGHAT and CDR2 FQNNGV. Trimming cost V 1 base and J 7 bases; bases outside gene matches: 4.

This sequence joins TRBV7-8 and TRBJ1-1, with D maybe TRBD1 (5 bases). The CDR3 has 15 amino acids. From germline, CDR1 is SGHVS and CDR2 FQNEAQ. Trimming left V 2 bases short and J 2 bases short, with 12 bases between. CDR3 loop: CASSLPPTANTEAFF. CDR3 DNA: TGTGCCAGCAGCTTACCCCCGACAGCAAACACTGAAGCTTTCTTT.

The chain combines TRBV19 with TRBJ1-2, with D perhaps TRBD1 (5 bases). Germline V lookup: CDR1 LNHDA, CDR2 SQIVND (reference sequence). The CDR3 consists of 12 residues. V gave up 4 bases and J gave up 7 bases, with 10 bases separating them. The CDR3 region has the DNA TGTGCCAGTAGTACCGGACAATCTGGCTACACCTTC. Protein sequence: CASSTGQSGYTF.

This sequence joins TRBV10-1 and TRBJ2-3; 9 nucleotides line up with TRBD2. The CDR3 runs to 14 residues. Germline CDR1 and CDR2: WNHNN and SYGVQD (reference sequence). V was pared by 8 bases and J by 5 bases, with 8 bases of the junction left unmatched. CDR3: CASEGGGGQDTQYF. In DNA, the CDR3 is TGCGCCAGCGAGGGCGGGGGGGGTCAAGATACGCAGTATTTT.

The chain uses TRBV7-9 and TRBJ1-3, with TRBD1 as a possible D gene (6 bases). The CDR3 spans 16 residues. Germline V gene data show CDR1 as SEHNR and CDR2 as FQNEAQ (reference sequence). V was cut by 6 bases and J by 2 bases, with 17 bases left in between. The CDR3 region has the DNA TGTGCCAGCAGAAAACAGGGTGAAGAGGCTGGAAACACCATATATTTT. Protein sequence: CASRKQGEEAGNTIYF.